These 22 T cell receptor beta chains share one sample of origin, sequenced in a study of tissue T cells after allogeneic stem cell transplantation. Some clones are missing from TCRdb's copy, which holds only in-frame ones; the method was immunoSEQ multiplex PCR. The top ten hold roughly 0.77% of the sample, which has 48,000 or so clones, roughly 73% seen once. Sequenced input: sorted cells pooled from one or two spleens. The receptor source for this set is a pool of C57BL/6 mice in good health.

As concerns this clone: Germline and genes here are mouse. The read ends 1 residue shy of where the CDR3 ends; the end is completed using the germline J gene. The rearrangement joins TRBV3 to TRBJ1-6, with D hard to call. TRBJ1-6 is treated as an ORF (open reading frame) with a function not yet certain. V shed 3 bases and J shed 7 bases, with 10 bases lying between them. The CDR3 length is 14 residues. Germline V CDR1 and CDR2: SNHLY, FYNGKV (reference sequence). CDR3 DNA (partial): TGTGCCAGCAGCTTGACGGGAGGGAATTCGCCCCTCTAC. The encoded protein is CASSLTGGNSPLY. The entire CDR3 is CASSLTGGNSPLYF.

A word on this clone: These gene names are mouse names. The read halts 1 residue ahead of the CDR3 end, with the missing end drawn from the germline J gene. The chain has TRBV15 and TRBJ1-2; the match to TRBD1 covers 11 bases. Germline V gives CDR1 SGHND, CDR2 FRSKSL. The J segment lost 3 bases and the V segment lost 5 bases, leaving 2 bases of the junction unmatched. The CDR3 covers 14 residues. CDR3 bases read: TGTGCCAGCAGTGGGGACAGGGGGGACTCCGACTACACC. Translating gives CASSGDRGDSDYT. The entire CDR3 is CASSGDRGDSDYTF.

On this clone itself: The gene symbols are mouse symbols. With the read ending 1 residue before the CDR3 end, the germline J gene is used to fill in that end. The same CDR3 can be traced to other DNA sequences in this sample. The chain carries TRBV12-1 and TRBJ2-3, with D possibly called TRBD1 or TRBD2 (6 bases each). This CDR3 is built from 12 residues. V was cut by 1 base and J by 6 bases, with 7 bases left in between. Germline V gene data show CDR1 as SGHSN and CDR2 as HYEKVE. CDR3 DNA (partial): TGTGCCAGCTCTCTTGGGGGCGAAACGCTGTAT. This encodes CASSLGGETLY. Given in full, the CDR3 is CASSLGGETLYF. The full variable domain, with the rest looked up from reference TRBV12-1 and TRBJ2-3, is DSGVVQSPRHIIKEKGGRSVLTCIPISGHSNVVWYQQTLGKELKFLIQHYEKVERDKGFLPSRFSVQQFDDYHSEMNMSALELEDSAMYFCASSLGGETLYFGSGTRLTVL.

The table lists this clone with a few counts. Mouse germline and gene names are used. The read ends 1 residue before the CDR3 terminus; that terminus is restored from the germline J gene. Other DNA sequences of this sample code for an identical CDR3. The chain uses TRBV2 and TRBJ1-4, with a tentative D call TRBD1 (5 bases). The CDR3 spans 15 residues. The ends were cut back, 2 bases at V and 0 bases at J, with 7 bases in the middle. Germline lookup yields CDR1 LGHNA and CDR2 YSYQKL. The part of the CDR3 DNA that was read is TGTGCCAGCAGCCAACAGGGTATTTCCAACGAAAGATTATTT. It is translated as CASSQQGISNERLF. In full, the CDR3 reads CASSQQGISNERLFF.

Concerning this clone itself: Mouse names are used for the genes. Read sequence stops 1 residue before the CDR3 end, and the germline J gene provides the missing end. The genes are TRBV29 and TRBJ2-3, with a possible D match to TRBD2 (7 bases). The germline V and J ends were trimmed by 6 bases and 1 base, with 11 bases remaining between them. Germline CDR1 reads MSHET; CDR2 reads SYDVDS. The CDR3 consists of 14 residues. This chain's CDR3 is CASREGGGAETLYF. Incomplete CDR3 DNA: TGTGCTAGCAGAGAGGGGGGGGGTGCAGAAACGCTGTAT. Using reference TRBV29 and TRBJ2-3 for the parts outside the CDR3, the full variable domain is DMKVTQMPRYLIKRMGENVLLECGQDMSHETMYWYRQDPGLGLQLIYISYDVDSNSEGDIPKGYRVSRKKREHFSLILDSAKTNQTSVYFCASREGGGAETLYFGSGTRLTVL.

This clone was picked up a small number of times. Germline and genes here are mouse. The read stops 1 residue short of the end of the CDR3; the missing end is completed from the germline J gene. V usage is TRBV26 and J usage is TRBJ1-5; no firm D call. Germline assignment: CDR1 KGHPV and CDR2 FQNQEV (reference sequence). V was shortened by 5 bases and J by 1 base, with 6 bases between the two germline ends. CDR3 length: 13 residues. The CDR3 is CASSARNNQAPLF. The CDR3 bases that were read are TGTGCCAGCAGTGCCCGGAACAACCAGGCTCCGCTT.

This clone has more than one count but fewer than ten. Genes and germline come from the mouse. The CDR3 end falls 1 residue outside the read, so it is completed with the germline J gene. This rearrangement joins TRBV29 to TRBJ1-4; 9 bases fit TRBD1. The CDR3 extends over 15 amino acids. The V segment lost 2 bases and the J segment 4 bases; nucleotides outside the gene matches: 2. Germline lookup yields CDR1 MSHET and CDR2 SYDVDS. The sequenced CDR3 bases are TGTGCTAGCAGTTTAAGGACAGGGGTCAACGAAAGATTATTT. Residues: CASSLRTGVNERLF. The full CDR3 protein is CASSLRTGVNERLFF.

This clone turned up a few times. Gene names are the mouse ones. The CDR3 extends 1 residue past the end of the read, so its final part is completed from the germline J gene. The rearrangement uses TRBV24 and TRBJ2-7; D remains unclear. This CDR3 comprises 12 residues. Germline values: CDR1 KGHTA, CDR2 FRNEEI. Trimming pared 4 bases from V and 3 bases from J, leaving 7 bases between. CDR3 DNA (partial): TGTGCCAGCAGTCCGCTCATCTATGAACAGTAC. Encoded protein: CASSPLIYEQY. The complete CDR3 sequence is CASSPLIYEQYF.

Concerning this clone itself: Gene names follow the mouse nomenclature. Read sequence stops 1 residue before the CDR3 end, and the germline J gene provides the missing end. The chain uses TRBV15 and TRBJ1-1, with D hard to call. The ends were cut back, 1 base at V and 7 bases at J, with 1 base in the middle. Germline values: CDR1 SGHND, CDR2 FRSKSL. The CDR3 length is 10 residues. The sequenced part of the CDR3 DNA is TGTGCCAGCAGTTTAGAAGAAGTCTTC. It specifies CASSLEEVF. The full CDR3 protein is CASSLEEVFF.

Comment on this clone: Genes and germline are mouse. The CDR3 goes on 1 residue after the read ends, and that part is filled in from the germline J gene. The V gene is TRBV20, the J gene TRBJ2-3, with D possibly being TRBD1 (5 bases). The CDR3 is 12 residues long. Germline CDR1 reads GFQATS; CDR2 reads STVNSAI. V was trimmed by 3 bases and J by 1 base, leaving 5 bases between them. The CDR3 here is CGARQGAETLYF. The covered CDR3 bases are TGTGGTGCTAGACAGGGTGCAGAAACGCTGTAT.

As concerns this clone: The genes and germline here are from mouse. The read comes to an end 1 residue before the CDR3 does, leaving the germline J gene to fill in the end. This chain connects TRBV3 to TRBJ2-3, with a weak D call TRBD2 (5 bases). V lost 1 base and J 0 bases, leaving 11 bases between the germline ends. The germline V gene encodes CDR1 SNHLY and CDR2 FYNGKV (reference sequence). The CDR3 length is 16 residues. The DNA read from the CDR3 is TGTGCCAGCAGCTTAGAGGATGGGGTTAGTGCAGAAACGCTGTAT. Protein sequence: CASSLEDGVSAETLY. The whole CDR3 is CASSLEDGVSAETLYF.

On this clone itself: Gene names refer to mouse genes. The CDR3 is cut off 1 residue early in the read; its end comes from the germline J gene. J is TRBJ1-5 and V is TRBV19, with D perhaps TRBD1 (5 bases). V lost 2 bases and J 4 bases, leaving 10 bases between the germline ends. CDR1 and CDR2 (germline): FNHDT, SITEND (reference sequence). The CDR3 runs to 14 residues. The CDR3 reads CASSMGVRNQAPLF. CDR3 DNA (partial): TGTGCCAGCAGTATGGGGGTGAGGAACCAGGCTCCGCTT.

This clone was seen only once. The gene names here belong to mouse. CDR3 residues: CASGDVGDSQDTQYF. CDR3 DNA (partial): TGTGCCAGCGGTGATGTAGGGGACAGCCAAGACACCCAGTAC. The chain couples TRBV13-2 to TRBJ2-5; 7 bases agree with TRBD1. Sequencing ends 1 residue short of the CDR3 end; the germline J gene provides the rest. CDR1 is NNHNN, CDR2 SYGAGS, per germline (reference sequence). V was pared by 0 bases and J by 2 bases, with 3 bases of the junction left unmatched. The CDR3 sequence is 15 residues long.

About this clone itself: Genes and germline are mouse. The read stops 1 residue short of the end of the CDR3; the missing end is completed from the germline J gene. J is TRBJ2-4 and V is TRBV13-2; 11 nucleotides line up with TRBD2. The CDR3 loop spans 13 amino acids. CDR1 and CDR2 (germline): NNHNN, SYGAGS (reference sequence). V lost 3 bases and J lost 6; bases outside the gene matches: 0. CDR3 DNA, as far as it was read: TGTGCCAGCGGTGGGGACTGGGGGAACACCTTGTAC. Protein product: CASGGDWGNTLY. The entire CDR3 protein is CASGGDWGNTLYF.

This clone was counted a few times. Germline and genes: mouse. The read falls 1 residue short of the CDR3 end, and the missing part is taken from the germline J gene. The chain links TRBV1 to TRBJ2-7, with 7 bases that match TRBD1. J gave up 2 bases and V 3 bases, and 1 base lay outside the gene matches. From germline, CDR1 is NSQYPW and CDR2 LRSPGD (reference sequence). The CDR3 consists of 13 residues. CDR3: CTCSAGQTYEQYF. The CDR3 DNA, read in part, is TGCACCTGCAGTGCGGGACAGACCTATGAACAGTAC.

Turning to this clone: Genes here carry mouse names. The read gets to within 1 residue of the CDR3 end, and the germline J gene fills in the rest. The V gene is TRBV19, the J gene TRBJ1-6, with TRBD1 matching over 9 bases. TRBJ1-6 is an open reading frame, and its role is uncertain. The CDR3 runs to 15 residues. Germline CDR1 FNHDT, CDR2 SITEND (reference sequence). The V segment lost 5 bases and the J segment 7 bases; nucleotides outside the gene matches: 7. CDR3 DNA, as far as it was read: TGTGCCAGCAGCAAACAGGGGGCGAGGAATTCGCCCCTCTAC. Amino acid sequence: CASSKQGARNSPLY. The CDR3 in full is CASSKQGARNSPLYF.

A remark on this clone: Germline and genes here are mouse. The missing CDR3 end, 1 residue past where the read stops, is filled in from the germline J gene. V gene TRBV19 combines with J gene TRBJ2-7, with D unresolved. V dropped 1 base and J dropped 4 bases, with 6 bases sitting between them. The germline gives CDR1 FNHDT, CDR2 SITEND (reference sequence). The CDR3 loop spans 12 amino acids. The CDR3 sequence is CASSIQNYEQYF. Partial CDR3 DNA: TGTGCCAGCAGTATACAGAATTATGAACAGTAC. The whole variable domain, filled in from reference TRBV19 and TRBJ2-7, reads GGIITQTPKFLIGQEGQKLTLKCQQNFNHDTMYWYRQDSGKGLRLIYYSITENDLQKGDLSEGYDASREKKSSFSLTVTSAQKNEMAVFLCASSIQNYEQYFGPGTRLTVL.

On this clone: Genes and germline come from the mouse. The CDR3 end is not reached by the read, which stops 1 residue before it; the germline J gene fills it in. V and J are TRBV12-2 and TRBJ1-2; D gene unclear. The CDR3 has 11 amino acids. CDR1 is SGHLS, CDR2 HYDKME, per germline. The V end lost 3 bases, the J end lost 0 bases, and 1 base lay between the germline ends. CDR3 bases read: TGTGCCAGCTCTACAAACTCCGACTACACC. Amino acids: CASSTNSDYT. In full, the CDR3 reads CASSTNSDYTF.

On this clone itself: Gene and germline names: mouse. From the germline J gene comes the end of the CDR3, since the read stops 1 residue before it. The rearrangement uses TRBV12-1 and TRBJ2-7; D might be TRBD2 (7 bases). From germline, CDR1 is SGHSN and CDR2 HYEKVE. The CDR3 is 13 amino acids. V was trimmed by 4 bases and J by 5 bases, leaving 14 bases between them. The CDR3 loop reads CASSLAGGDEQYF. CDR3 DNA, as far as it was read: TGTGCCAGCTCCCTCGCGGGGGGCGATGAACAGTAC.

This clone was detected only once. Gene names and germline match the mouse. Read sequence stops 1 residue before the CDR3 end, and the germline J gene provides the missing end. The genes are TRBV31 and TRBJ2-2, with TRBD2 matching 9 bases. V was clipped by 2 bases and J by 2 bases; unmatched bases: 0. CDR3 length: 14 amino acids. Germline lookup yields CDR1 GKSSPN and CDR2 SITVG. CDR3 sequence reads: CAWSDWGNTGQLYF. CDR3 DNA, as far as it was read: TGTGCCTGGAGTGACTGGGGGAACACCGGGCAGCTCTAC.

Of note for this clone: Each gene name is a mouse one. The CDR3 end is not reached by the read, which stops 1 residue before it; the germline J gene fills it in. The chain uses TRBV4 and TRBJ2-7; TRBD2 aligns across 8 bases. Germline V CDR1 and CDR2: LGHDT, YNNKQL (reference sequence). This CDR3 is 14 amino acids long. V shed 5 bases and J 4 bases; nucleotides not matched to a gene: 7. CDR3 sequence reads: CASSAGGGPYEQYF. The sequenced CDR3 bases are TGTGCCAGCAGCGCGGGGGGGGGCCCTTATGAACAGTAC.

With respect to this clone: Gene names are mouse gene names. The CDR3 end falls 1 residue outside the read, so it is completed with the germline J gene. J is TRBJ2-3 and V is TRBV1, with D perhaps matching TRBD1 or TRBD2 (5 bases each). The CDR3 runs 15 residues. Germline CDR1 is NSQYPW and CDR2 is LRSPGD (reference sequence). The V gene lost 0 bases and the J gene lost 3 bases, with 10 bases spanning the gap. CDR3 amino acids: CTCSAEGRWAETLYF. The part of the CDR3 DNA that was read is TGCACCTGCAGTGCAGAGGGGCGCTGGGCAGAAACGCTGTAT.